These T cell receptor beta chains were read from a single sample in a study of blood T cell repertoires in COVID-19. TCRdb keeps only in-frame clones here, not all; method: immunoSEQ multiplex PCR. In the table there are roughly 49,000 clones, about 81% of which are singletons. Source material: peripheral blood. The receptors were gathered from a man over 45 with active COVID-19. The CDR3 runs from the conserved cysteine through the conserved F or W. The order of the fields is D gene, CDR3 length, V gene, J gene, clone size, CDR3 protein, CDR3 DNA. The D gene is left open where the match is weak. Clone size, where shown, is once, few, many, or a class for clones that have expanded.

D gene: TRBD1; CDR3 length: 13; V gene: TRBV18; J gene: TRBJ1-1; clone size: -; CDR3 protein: CASSLQGDTEAFF; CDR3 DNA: TGTGCCAGCTCACTACAGGGGGATACTGAAGCTTTCTTT
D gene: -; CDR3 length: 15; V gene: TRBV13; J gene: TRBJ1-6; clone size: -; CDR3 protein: CASSFSQDQNSPLHF; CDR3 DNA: TGTGCCAGCAGCTTCAGCCAGGATCAAAATTCACCCCTCCACTTT
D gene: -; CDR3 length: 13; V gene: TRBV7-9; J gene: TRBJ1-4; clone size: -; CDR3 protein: CASSLPSNEKLFF; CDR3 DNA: TGTGCCAGCAGCTTACCCTCTAATGAAAAACTGTTTTTT
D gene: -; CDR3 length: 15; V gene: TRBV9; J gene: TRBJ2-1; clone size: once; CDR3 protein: CASSVQQPGVDEQFF; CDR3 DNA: TGTGCCAGCAGCGTACAGCAGCCGGGAGTGGATGAGCAGTTCTTC
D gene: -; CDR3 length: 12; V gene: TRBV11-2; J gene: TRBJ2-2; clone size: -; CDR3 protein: CASSLERGELFF; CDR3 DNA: TGTGCCAGCAGCTTAGAGAGAGGGGAGCTGTTTTTT
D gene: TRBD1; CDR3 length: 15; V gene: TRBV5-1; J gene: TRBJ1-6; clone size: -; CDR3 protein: CASSLRDRAYSPLHF; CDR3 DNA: TGCGCCAGCAGCCTCCGGGACAGGGCTTATTCACCCCTCCACTTT
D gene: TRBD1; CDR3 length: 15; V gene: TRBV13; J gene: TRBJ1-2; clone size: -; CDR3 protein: CASSSRTGARYGYTF; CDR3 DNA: TGTGCCAGCAGCTCCAGGACAGGGGCTCGCTATGGCTACACCTTC
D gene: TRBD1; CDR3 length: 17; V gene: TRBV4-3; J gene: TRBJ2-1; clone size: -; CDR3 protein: CASSAQLRDRAYNEQFF; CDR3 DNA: TGCGCCAGCAGCGCGCAGTTGAGGGACAGGGCCTACAATGAGCAGTTCTTC
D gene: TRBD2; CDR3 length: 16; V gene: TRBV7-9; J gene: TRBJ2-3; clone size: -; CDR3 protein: CASSLGSGGATDTQYF; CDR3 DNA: TGTGCCAGCAGCTTAGGGAGCGGGGGGGCCACAGATACGCAGTATTTT
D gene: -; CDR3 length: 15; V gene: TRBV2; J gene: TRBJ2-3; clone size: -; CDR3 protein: CASSRRGDSGDTQYF; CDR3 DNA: TGTGCCAGCAGTAGGAGGGGGGACAGCGGGGATACGCAGTATTTT
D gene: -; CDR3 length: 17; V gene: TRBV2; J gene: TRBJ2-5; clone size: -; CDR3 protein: CASDVDLSRGSEETQYF; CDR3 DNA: TGTGCCAGCGATGTAGACCTTTCCAGAGGGTCTGAGGAGACCCAGTACTTC
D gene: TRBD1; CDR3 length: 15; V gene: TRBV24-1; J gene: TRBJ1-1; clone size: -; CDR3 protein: CATSDKTGIDTEAFF; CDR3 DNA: TGTGCCACCAGTGACAAGACAGGGATTGACACTGAAGCTTTCTTT
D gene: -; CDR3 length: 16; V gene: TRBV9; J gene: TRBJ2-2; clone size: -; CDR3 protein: CASSSPSAGYTGELFF; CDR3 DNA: TGTGCCAGCAGCTCCCCCAGCGCAGGGTACACCGGGGAGCTGTTTTTT
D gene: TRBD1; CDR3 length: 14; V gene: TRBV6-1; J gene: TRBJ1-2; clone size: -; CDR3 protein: CASSDLGQNYGYTF; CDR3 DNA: TGTGCCAGCAGTGACCTGGGACAGAACTATGGCTACACCTTC
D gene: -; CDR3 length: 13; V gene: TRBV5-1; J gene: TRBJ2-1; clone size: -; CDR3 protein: CASSFNYYNEQFF; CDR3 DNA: TGCGCCAGCAGCTTCAACTACTACAATGAGCAGTTCTTC
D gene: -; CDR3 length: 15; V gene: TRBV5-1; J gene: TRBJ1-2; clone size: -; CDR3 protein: CASSLNRDTHYGYTF; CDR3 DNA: TGCGCCAGCAGCTTGAACAGAGATACTCACTATGGCTACACCTTC
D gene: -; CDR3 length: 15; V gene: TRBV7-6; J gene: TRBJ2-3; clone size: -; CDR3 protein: CASSLAKTRGDTQYF; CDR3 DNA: TGTGCCAGCAGCTTAGCCAAGACTAGAGGGGATACGCAGTATTTT
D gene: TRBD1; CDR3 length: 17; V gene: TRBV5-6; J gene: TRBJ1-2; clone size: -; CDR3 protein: CASRLTGTGDVLHGYTF; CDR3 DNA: TGTGCCAGCAGATTAACCGGGACAGGGGACGTTTTACATGGCTACACCTTC
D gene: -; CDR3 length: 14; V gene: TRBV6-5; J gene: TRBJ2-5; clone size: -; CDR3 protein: CASSYSGIQETQYF; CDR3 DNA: TGTGCCAGCAGTTACTCGGGCATTCAAGAGACCCAGTACTTC
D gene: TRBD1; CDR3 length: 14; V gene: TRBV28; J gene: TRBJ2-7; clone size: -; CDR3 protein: CASSLPTGVYEQYF; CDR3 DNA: TGTGCCAGCAGTTTACCGACAGGGGTATACGAGCAGTACTTC
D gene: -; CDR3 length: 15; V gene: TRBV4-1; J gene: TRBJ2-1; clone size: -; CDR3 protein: CASSQEGQGYNEQFF; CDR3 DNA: TGCGCCAGCAGCCAAGAAGGCCAGGGCTACAATGAGCAGTTCTTC
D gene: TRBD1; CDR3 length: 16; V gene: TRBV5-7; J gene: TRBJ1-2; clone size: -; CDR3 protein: CARRGDRVESRYGYTF; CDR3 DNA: TGTGCCAGGAGGGGGGACAGGGTTGAATCTAGGTATGGCTACACCTTC
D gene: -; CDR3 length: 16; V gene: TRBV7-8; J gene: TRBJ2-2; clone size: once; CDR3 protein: CASSLEGAANTGELFF; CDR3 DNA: TGTGCCAGCAGCTTAGAGGGAGCCGCGAACACCGGGGAGCTGTTTTTT
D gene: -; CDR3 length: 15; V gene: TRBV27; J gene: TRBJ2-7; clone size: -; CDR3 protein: CASSYAAGPKYEQYF; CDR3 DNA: TGTGCCAGCAGTTACGCAGCAGGGCCCAAGTACGAGCAGTACTTC
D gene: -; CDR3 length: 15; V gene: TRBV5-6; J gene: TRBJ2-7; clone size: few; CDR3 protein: CASRELGGSSYEQYF; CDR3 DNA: TGTGCCAGCAGGGAGCTCGGCGGAAGCTCCTACGAGCAGTACTTC
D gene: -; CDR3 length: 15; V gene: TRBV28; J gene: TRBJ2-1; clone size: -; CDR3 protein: CASSTVAGALYEQFF; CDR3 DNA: -